This T cell receptor (beta chain) emerged from a study of T cell responses to AZD1222 COVID-19 vaccine. Findings of the study overall: Only a handful of AZD1222 recipients tested seropositive at baseline. Clonal diversity was possibly underestimated, and white British individuals and females predominated among donors.

Second doses that came at about 4 or about 12 weeks were put together. Profiled with immunoSEQ multiplex PCR; TCRdb holds only in-frame clones, not every one. The sample consists of over 20,000 clones, 80% to 90% of them appearing once. In its sample, this clone was seen once. The antigen remains undetermined. The CDR3 is 13 amino acids. CDR1 MNHEY and CDR2 SVGAGI come from the germline V gene. Trimming pared 6 bases from V and 7 bases from J, leaving 15 bases between. The source was peripheral blood, collected 28 days after the second AZD1222 dose. The V and J genes are TRBV6-5 and TRBJ1-1, with D unresolved. The TCR was taken from an adult who received the AZD1222 COVID-19 vaccine. The CDR3 DNA sequence: TGTGCCAGCAGCGACCGGGCTCGCCTTGAAGCTTTCTTT. It yields the protein CASSDRARLEAFF.